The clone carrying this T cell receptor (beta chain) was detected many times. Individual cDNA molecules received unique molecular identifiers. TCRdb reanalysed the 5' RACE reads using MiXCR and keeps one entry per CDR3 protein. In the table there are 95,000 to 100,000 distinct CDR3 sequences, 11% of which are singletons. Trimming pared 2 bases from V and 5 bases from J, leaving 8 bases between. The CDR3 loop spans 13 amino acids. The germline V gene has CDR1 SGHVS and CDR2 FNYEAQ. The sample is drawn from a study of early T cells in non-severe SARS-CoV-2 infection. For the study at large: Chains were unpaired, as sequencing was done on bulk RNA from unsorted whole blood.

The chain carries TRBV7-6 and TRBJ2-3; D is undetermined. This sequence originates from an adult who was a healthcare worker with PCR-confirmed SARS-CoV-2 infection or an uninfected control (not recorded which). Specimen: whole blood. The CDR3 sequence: CASSLRWEDTQYF. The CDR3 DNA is TGTGCCAGCAGCTTACGTTGGGAAGATACGCAGTATTTT.